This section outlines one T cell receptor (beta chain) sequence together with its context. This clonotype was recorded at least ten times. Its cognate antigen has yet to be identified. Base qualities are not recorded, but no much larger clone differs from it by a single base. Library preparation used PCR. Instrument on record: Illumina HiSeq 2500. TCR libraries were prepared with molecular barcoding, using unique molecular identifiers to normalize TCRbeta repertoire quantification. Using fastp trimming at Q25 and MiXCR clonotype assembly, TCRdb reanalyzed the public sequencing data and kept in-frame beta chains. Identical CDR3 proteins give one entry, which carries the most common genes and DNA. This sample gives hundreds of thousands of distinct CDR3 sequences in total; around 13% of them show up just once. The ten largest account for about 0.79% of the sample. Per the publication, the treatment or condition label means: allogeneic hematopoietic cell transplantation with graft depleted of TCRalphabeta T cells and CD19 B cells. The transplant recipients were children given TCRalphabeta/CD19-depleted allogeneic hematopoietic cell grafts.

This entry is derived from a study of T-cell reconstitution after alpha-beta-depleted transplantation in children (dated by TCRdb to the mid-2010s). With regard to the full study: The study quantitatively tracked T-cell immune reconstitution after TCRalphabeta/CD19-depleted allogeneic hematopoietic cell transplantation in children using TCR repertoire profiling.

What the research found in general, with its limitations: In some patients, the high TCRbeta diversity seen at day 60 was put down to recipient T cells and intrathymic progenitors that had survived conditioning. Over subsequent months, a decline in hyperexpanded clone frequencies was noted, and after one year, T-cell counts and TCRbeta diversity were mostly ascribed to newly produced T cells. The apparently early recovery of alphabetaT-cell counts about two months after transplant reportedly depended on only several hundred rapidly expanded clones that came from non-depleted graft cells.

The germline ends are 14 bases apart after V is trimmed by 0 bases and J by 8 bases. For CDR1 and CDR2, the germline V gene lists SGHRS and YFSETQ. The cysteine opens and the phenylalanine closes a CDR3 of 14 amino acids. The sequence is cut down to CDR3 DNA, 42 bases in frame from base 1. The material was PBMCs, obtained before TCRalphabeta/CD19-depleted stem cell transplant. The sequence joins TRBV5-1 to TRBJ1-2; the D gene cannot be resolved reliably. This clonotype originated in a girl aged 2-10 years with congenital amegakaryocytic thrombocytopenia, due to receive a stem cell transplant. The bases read TGCGCCAGCAGCTTGGTACACGTTCAGGACGGCTACACCTTC. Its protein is CASSLVHVQDGYTF.